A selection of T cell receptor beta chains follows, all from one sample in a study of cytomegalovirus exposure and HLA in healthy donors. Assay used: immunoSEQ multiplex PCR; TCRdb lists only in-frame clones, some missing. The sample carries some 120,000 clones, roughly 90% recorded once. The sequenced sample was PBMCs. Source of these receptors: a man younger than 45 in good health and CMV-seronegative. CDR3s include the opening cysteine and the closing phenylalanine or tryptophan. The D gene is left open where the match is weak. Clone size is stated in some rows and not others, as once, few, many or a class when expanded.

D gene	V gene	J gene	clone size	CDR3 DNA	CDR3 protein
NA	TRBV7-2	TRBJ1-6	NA	TGTGCCAGCAGGCCCCGGGGCGGACAGATTAATTCACCCCTCCACTTT	CASRPRGGQINSPLHF
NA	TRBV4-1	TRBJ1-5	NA	TGCGCCAGCAGCCCTGGAGGGGTGACCAATCAGCCCCAGCATTTT	CASSPGGVTNQPQHF
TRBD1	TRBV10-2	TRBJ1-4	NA	TGCGCCAGCAGTGAGTCGCCTCCACCTCACAGGGGGCTACGGGAAAAACTGTTTTTT	CASSESPPPHRGLREKLFF
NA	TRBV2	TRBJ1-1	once	TGTGCCAGCGGTGTGGGACATGAAGCTTTCTTT	CASGVGHEAFF
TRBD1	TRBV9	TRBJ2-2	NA	TGTGCCAGCAGCGTTCTATTAGGGGACAGGGTGAACACCGGGGAGCTGTTTTTT	CASSVLLGDRVNTGELFF
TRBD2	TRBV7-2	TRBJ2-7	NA	TGTGCCAGCAGCACCCTAGCGGCCTTCGACGAGCAGTACTTC	CASSTLAAFDEQYF
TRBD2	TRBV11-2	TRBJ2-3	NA	TGTGCCAGCAGCTTAGGTAACCAGGGAGGGACAGATACGCAGTATTTT	CASSLGNQGGTDTQYF
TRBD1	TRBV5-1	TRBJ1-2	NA	TGCGCCAGCAGCCCTCGACAGGGTCAGGGCTACACCTTC	CASSPRQGQGYTF
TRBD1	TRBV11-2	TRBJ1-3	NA	TGTGCCAGCAGCTTGGACAGGGGAAACACCATATATTTT	CASSLDRGNTIYF
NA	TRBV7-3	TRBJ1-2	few	TGTGCCAGCAGCTCCAACCCCAGCTATGGCTACACCTTC	CASSSNPSYGYTF
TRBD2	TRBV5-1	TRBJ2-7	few	TGCGCCAGCAGCTTCATGGCCCTAGCGGGGCCAGTCGAGCAGTACTTC	CASSFMALAGPVEQYF
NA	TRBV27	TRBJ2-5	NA	TGTGCCAGTAGGGAGTTCGCCAGGGGTGAGACCCAGTACTTC	CASREFARGETQYF
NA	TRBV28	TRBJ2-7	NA	TGTGCCAGCCAACCCCGACTAGGGTTGGGTGAGCAGTACTTC	CASQPRLGLGEQYF
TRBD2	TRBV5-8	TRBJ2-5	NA	TGTGCCAGCAGCTTGTCGGCTAGCGGGAGAGAGACCCAGTACTTC	CASSLSASGRETQYF
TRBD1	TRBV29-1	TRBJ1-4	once	TGCAGCGTTGAGGCCCAGGGGGCTGAGGAAAAACTGTTTTTT	CSVEAQGAEEKLFF
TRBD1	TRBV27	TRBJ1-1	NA	TGTGCCAGCAGTTTATATTATGACAGGGGGAGACACATGAACACTGAAGCTTTCTTT	CASSLYYDRGRHMNTEAFF
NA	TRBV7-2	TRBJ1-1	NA	TGTGCCAGCAGCTCGGTCTCTGAAGCTTTCTTT	CASSSVSEAFF
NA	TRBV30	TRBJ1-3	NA	TGTGCCTGGAGTGGTGGAGTCTCTGGAAACACCATATATTTT	CAWSGGVSGNTIYF
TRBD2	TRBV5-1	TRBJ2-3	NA	TGCGCCAGCAGTCCAGCGGGAGTCGGAACAGATACGCAGTATTTT	CASSPAGVGTDTQYF
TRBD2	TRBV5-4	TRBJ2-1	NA	TGTGCCAGCAGCTTAGGAGGGCTAGCGGCGAGCTCCTACAATGAGCAGTTCTTC	CASSLGGLAASSYNEQFF
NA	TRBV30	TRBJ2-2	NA	TGTGCCTGGGTGGGTTTGGAGGGGAAGAAGGCCGGGGAGCTGTTTTTT	CAWVGLEGKKAGELFF
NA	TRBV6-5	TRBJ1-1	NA	TGTGCCAGCAGTGGGAACAGGGTGAACACTGAAGCTTTCTTT	CASSGNRVNTEAFF
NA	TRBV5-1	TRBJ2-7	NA	TGCGCCAGCAGCTTGACGCAGGGTATTTCCTACGAGCAGTACTTC	CASSLTQGISYEQYF
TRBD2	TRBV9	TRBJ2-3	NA	TGTGCCAGCAGCGTAGCGCCTAGCGGGAGTATCTTAGATACGCAGTATTTT	CASSVAPSGSILDTQYF
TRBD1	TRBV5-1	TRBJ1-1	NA	TGCGCCAGCAGCTTCAGGGGGGCTGAAGCTTTCTTT	CASSFRGAEAFF
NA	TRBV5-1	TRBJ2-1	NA	TGCGCCAGCAGCTTGGTTGGGGCCTCCTACAATGAGCAGTTCTTC	CASSLVGASYNEQFF
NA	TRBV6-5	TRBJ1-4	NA	TGTGCCAGCAGTAAGGGGGGGGAGTATGAAAAACTGTTTTTT	CASSKGGEYEKLFF
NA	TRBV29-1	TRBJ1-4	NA	TGCAGCGTGCGGGCCGAGGGAGGAATGAAAAAACTGTTTTTT	CSVRAEGGMKKLFF
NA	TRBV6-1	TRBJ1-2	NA	TGTGCCAGCAGTGAAATGGGCGGCTACACCTTC	CASSEMGGYTF